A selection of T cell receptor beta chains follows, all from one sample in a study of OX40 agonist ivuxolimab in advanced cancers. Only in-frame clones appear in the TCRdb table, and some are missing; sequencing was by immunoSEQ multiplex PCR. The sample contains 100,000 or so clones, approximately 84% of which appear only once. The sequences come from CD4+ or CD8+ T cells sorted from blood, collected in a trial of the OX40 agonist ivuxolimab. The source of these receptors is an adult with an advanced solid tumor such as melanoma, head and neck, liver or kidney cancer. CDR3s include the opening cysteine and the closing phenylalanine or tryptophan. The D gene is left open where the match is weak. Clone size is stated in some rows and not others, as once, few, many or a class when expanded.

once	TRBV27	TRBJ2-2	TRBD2	CASSPGLAGVGELFF	TGTGCCAGCAGCCCGGGACTAGCGGGTGTGGGGGAGCTGTTTTTT
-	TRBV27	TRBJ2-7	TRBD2	CASSLTGPGLAGDKQYF	TGTGCCAGCAGTTTGACAGGGCCAGGACTAGCGGGAGACAAGCAGTACTTC
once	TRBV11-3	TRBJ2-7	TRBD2	CASSPGLAAYEQYF	TGTGCCAGCAGCCCCGGACTAGCGGCCTACGAGCAGTACTTC
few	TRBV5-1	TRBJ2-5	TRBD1	CASSTGPGQGAETQYF	TGCGCCAGCAGCACTGGACCCGGGCAGGGGGCAGAGACCCAGTACTTC
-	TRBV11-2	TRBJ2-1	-	CASSLGTVNEQFF	TGTGCCAGCAGCTTAGGAACCGTTAATGAGCAGTTCTTC
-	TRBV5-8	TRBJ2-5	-	CASSHRGPLETQYF	TGTGCCAGCAGCCACCGCGGTCCCCTGGAGACCCAGTACTTC
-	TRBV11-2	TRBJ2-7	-	CASSLDRRGYEQYF	TGTGCCAGCAGCTTAGATCGACGGGGGTACGAGCAGTACTTC
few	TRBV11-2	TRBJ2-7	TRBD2	CASSLRLAGLTYEQYF	TGTGCCAGCAGCCTCCGACTAGCCGGTCTCACCTACGAGCAGTACTTC
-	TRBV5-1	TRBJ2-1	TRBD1	CASSLSGTGSYNEQFF	TGCGCCAGCAGCTTGTCGGGGACAGGATCCTACAATGAGCAGTTCTTC
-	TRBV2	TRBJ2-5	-	CASSLNIEETQYF	TGTGCCAGCAGTTTGAATATCGAGGAGACCCAGTACTTC
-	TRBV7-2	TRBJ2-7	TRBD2	CASQLAGVYEQYF	TGTGCCAGCCAACTAGCGGGAGTGTACGAGCAGTACTTC
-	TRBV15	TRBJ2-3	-	CATSRQRDPTMDTQYF	TGTGCCACCAGCAGACAACGGGACCCCACAATGGATACGCAGTATTTT
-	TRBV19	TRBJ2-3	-	CASSNPPSSDTQYF	TGTGCCAGTAGTAACCCGCCTAGCTCAGATACGCAGTATTTT
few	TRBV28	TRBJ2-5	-	CASSHPNQETQYF	TGTGCCAGCAGCCACCCTAACCAAGAGACCCAGTACTTC
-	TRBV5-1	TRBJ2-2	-	CARKTPGPGGGELFF	TGCGCCAGAAAAACCCCGGGACCGGGTGGGGGGGAGCTGTTTTTT
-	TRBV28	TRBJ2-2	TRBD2	CASSFTSGANTGELFF	TGTGCCAGCAGTTTCACTAGCGGGGCGAACACCGGGGAGCTGTTTTTT
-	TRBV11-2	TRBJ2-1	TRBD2	CASSPGTSGNREFF	TGTGCCAGCAGCCCCGGGACTAGCGGGAATCGGGAATTCTTC
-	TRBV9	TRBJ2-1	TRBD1	CASSRTGLDNEQFF	TGTGCCAGCTCAAGGACAGGTCTAGACAATGAGCAGTTCTTC
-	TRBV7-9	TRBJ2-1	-	CASSLVNEQFF	TGTGCCAGCAGCTTAGTAAATGAGCAGTTCTTC
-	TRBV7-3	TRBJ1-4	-	CASSSPALRQTVEKLFF	TGTGCCAGCAGCTCCCCTGCCCTCAGGCAAACAGTAGAAAAACTGTTTTTT
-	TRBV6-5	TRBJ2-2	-	CASSYGVGELFF	TGTGCCAGCAGTTACGGGGTCGGGGAGCTGTTTTTT
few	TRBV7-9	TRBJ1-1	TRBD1	CASSRTGMGTEAFF	TGTGCCAGCAGCAGGACAGGGATGGGAACTGAAGCTTTCTTT
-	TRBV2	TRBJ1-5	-	CASSGGSNQPQHF	TGTGCCAGCAGTGGAGGCAGCAATCAGCCCCAGCATTTT
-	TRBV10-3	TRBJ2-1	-	CAISENVGLDEQFF	TGTGCCATCAGTGAGAACGTAGGGTTAGATGAGCAGTTCTTC
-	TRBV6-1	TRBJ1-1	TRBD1	CASRPRTGLNTEAFF	TGTGCCAGCAGACCGCGGACAGGGCTGAACACTGAAGCTTTCTTT
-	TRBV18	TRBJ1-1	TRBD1	CASSPDRDNTEAFF	TGTGCCAGCTCACCCGACAGGGACAACACTGAAGCTTTCTTT
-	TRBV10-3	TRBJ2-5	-	CAISESAGKGRGQETQYF	TGTGCCATCAGTGAGTCGGCGGGAAAAGGGCGGGGCCAAGAGACCCAGTACTTC
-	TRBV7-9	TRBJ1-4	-	CASSLAPGVGEKLFF	TGTGCCAGCAGTCTTGCCCCGGGAGTCGGTGAAAAACTGTTTTTT
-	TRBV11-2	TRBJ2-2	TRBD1	CASSPQGAGLGELFF	TGTGCCAGCAGCCCACAGGGGGCGGGACTGGGGGAGCTGTTTTTT
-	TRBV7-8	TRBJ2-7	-	CASSLSRGPYEQYF	TGTGCCAGCAGCTTAAGCAGGGGCCCCTACGAGCAGTACTTC
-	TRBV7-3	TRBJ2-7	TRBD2	CASRGEGSEQYF	TGTGCCAGCAGAGGGGAGGGAAGCGAGCAGTACTTC
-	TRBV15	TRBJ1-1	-	CATSRGLNTEAFF	TGTGCCACCAGCAGGGGCTTGAACACTGAAGCTTTCTTT
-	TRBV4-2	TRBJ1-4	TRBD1	CASSHAGTGTTNEKLFF	TGTGCCAGCAGCCATGCCGGGACAGGGACAACTAATGAAAAACTGTTTTTT
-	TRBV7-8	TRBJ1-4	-	CASSLQAAGEKLFF	TGTGCCAGCAGCTTACAGGCCGCGGGGGAAAAACTGTTTTTT
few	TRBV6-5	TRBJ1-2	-	CASGRAPNYGYTF	TGTGCCAGCGGGAGAGCCCCTAACTATGGCTACACCTTC
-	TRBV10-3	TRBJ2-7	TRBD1	CAISTGTVNEQYF	TGTGCCATCAGTACCGGGACAGTCAACGAGCAGTACTTC
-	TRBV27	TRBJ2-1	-	CASSLGVSYEQFF	TGTGCCAGCAGTTTAGGGGTATCGTATGAGCAGTTCTTC
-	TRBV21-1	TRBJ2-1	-	CASSNAEQFF	TGTGCCAGCAGCAACGCTGAGCAGTTCTTC
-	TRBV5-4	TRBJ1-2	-	CASLDRPGPYGYTF	TGTGCCAGCCTCGACAGGCCCGGCCCTTATGGCTACACCTTC
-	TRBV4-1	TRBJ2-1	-	CASSHPQVAGNEQFF	TGCGCCAGCAGCCACCCCCAGGTGGCGGGCAATGAGCAGTTCTTC
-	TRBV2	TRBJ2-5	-	CASSESITRETQYF	TGTGCCAGCAGTGAGAGTATTACTCGAGAGACCCAGTACTTC
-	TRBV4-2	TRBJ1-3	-	CAGSLGLSGNTIYF	TGTGCCGGCAGCCTGGGACTCTCTGGAAACACCATATATTTT
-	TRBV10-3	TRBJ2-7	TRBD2	CAIGPSGFFYEQYF	TGTGCCATCGGTCCTAGCGGCTTTTTTTACGAGCAGTACTTC
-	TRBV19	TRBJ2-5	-	CASSMVAGETQYF	TGTGCCAGTAGTATGGTGGCAGGGGAGACCCAGTACTTC
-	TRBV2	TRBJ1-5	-	CASGFLNQPQHF	TGTGCCAGCGGGTTCCTCAATCAGCCCCAGCATTTT
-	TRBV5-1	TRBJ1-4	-	CASSRSSSTNEKLFF	TGCGCCAGCAGCCGCTCGTCCTCAACTAATGAAAAACTGTTTTTT
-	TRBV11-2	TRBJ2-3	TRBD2	CASSLRTRPPGDTQYF	TGTGCCAGCAGCCTCCGGACTAGGCCCCCGGGAGATACGCAGTATTTT
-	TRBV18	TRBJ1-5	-	CASSTGFNQPQHF	TGTGCCAGCTCAACAGGGTTCAATCAGCCCCAGCATTTT
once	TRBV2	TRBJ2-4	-	CASEKTGDIQYF	TGTGCCAGCGAAAAGACAGGTGACATTCAGTACTTC
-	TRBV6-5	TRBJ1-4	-	CASSYTSGWGNEKLFF	TGTGCCAGCAGTTACACTTCAGGATGGGGCAATGAAAAACTGTTTTTT
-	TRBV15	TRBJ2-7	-	CATSDVRGEQYF	TGTGCCACCAGCGACGTACGAGGCGAGCAGTACTTC
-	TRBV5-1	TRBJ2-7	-	CASNQGGGYEQYF	TGCGCCAGCAACCAGGGGGGCGGCTACGAGCAGTACTTC
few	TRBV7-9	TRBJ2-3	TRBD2	CASRGGGASDTDTQYF	TGTGCCAGCAGGGGCGGGGGGGCCTCCGACACAGATACGCAGTATTTT